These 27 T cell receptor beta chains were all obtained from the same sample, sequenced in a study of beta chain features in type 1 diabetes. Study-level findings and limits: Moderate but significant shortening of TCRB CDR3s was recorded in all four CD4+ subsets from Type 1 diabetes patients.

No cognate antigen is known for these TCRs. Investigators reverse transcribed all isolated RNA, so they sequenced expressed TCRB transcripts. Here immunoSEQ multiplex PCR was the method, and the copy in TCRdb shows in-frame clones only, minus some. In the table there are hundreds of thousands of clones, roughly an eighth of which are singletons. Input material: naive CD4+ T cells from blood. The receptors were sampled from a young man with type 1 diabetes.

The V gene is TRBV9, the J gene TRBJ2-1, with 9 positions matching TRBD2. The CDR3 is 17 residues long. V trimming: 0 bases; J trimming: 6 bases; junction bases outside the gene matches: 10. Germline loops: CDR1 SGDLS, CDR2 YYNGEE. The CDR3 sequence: CASSVERGLASVNEQFF. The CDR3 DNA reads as TGTGCCAGCAGCGTAGAGAGGGGACTAGCTTCAGTCAATGAGCAGTTCTTC. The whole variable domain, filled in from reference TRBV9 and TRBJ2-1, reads DSGVTQTPKHLITATGQRVTLRCSPRSGDLSVYWYQQSLDQGLQFLIQYYNGEERAKGNILERFSAQQFPDLHSELNLSSLELGDSALYFCASSVERGLASVNEQFFGPGTRLTVL.

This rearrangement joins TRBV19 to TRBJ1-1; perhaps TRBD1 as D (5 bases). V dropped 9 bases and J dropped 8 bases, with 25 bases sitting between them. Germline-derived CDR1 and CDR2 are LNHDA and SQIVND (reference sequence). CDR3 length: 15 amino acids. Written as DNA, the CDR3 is TGTGCCAGCAGTCTTAGAGCCCAGGGAAGTATAGAAGCTTTCTTT. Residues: CASSLRAQGSIEAFF.

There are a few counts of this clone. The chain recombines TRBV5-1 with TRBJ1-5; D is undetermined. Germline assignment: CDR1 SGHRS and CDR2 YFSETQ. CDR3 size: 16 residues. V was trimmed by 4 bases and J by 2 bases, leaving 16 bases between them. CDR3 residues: CASSRRRSLRNQPQHF. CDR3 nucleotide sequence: TGCGCCAGCAGCAGAAGAAGGAGTCTACGCAATCAGCCCCAGCATTTT.

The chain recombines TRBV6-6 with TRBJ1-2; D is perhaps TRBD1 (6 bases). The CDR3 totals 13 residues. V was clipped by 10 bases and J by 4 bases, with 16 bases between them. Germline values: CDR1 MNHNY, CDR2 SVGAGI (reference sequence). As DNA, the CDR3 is TGTGCCACACAAGGGGGTCTCGGCTATGGCTACACCTTC. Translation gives CATQGGLGYGYTF.

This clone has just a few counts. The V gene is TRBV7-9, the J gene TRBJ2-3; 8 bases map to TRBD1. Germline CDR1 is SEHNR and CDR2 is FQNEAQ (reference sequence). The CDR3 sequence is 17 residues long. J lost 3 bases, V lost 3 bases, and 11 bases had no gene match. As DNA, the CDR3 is TGTGCCAGCAGCTTTTTACCAGGGGGCGCTAAGACAGATACGCAGTATTTT. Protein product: CASSFLPGGAKTDTQYF.

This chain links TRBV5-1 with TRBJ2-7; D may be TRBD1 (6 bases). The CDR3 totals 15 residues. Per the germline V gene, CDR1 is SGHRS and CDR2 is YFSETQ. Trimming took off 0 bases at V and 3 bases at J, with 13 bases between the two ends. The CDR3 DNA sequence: TGCGCCAGCAGCTTGGAAGGCAGGGGCGGCTACGAGCAGTACTTC. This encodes CASSLEGRGGYEQYF. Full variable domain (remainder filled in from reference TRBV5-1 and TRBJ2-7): KAGVTQTPRYLIKTRGQQVTLSCSPISGHRSVSWYQQTPGQGLQFLFEYFSETQRNKGNFPGRFSGRQFSNSRSEMNVSTLELGDSALYLCASSLEGRGGYEQYFGPGTRLTVT.

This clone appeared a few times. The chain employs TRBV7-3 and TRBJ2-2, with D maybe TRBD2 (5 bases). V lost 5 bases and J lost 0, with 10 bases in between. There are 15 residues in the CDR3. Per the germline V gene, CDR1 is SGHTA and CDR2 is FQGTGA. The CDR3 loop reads CASSPQRANTGELFF. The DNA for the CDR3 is TGTGCCAGCAGCCCCCAGAGGGCGAACACCGGGGAGCTGTTTTTT.

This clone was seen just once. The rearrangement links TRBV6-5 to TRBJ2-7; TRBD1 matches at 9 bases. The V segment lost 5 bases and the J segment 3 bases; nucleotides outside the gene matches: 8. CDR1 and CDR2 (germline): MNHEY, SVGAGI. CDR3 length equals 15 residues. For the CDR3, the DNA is TGTGCCAGCAGTATAGGGACAGGGCGTAACTACGAGCAGTACTTC. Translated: CASSIGTGRNYEQYF.

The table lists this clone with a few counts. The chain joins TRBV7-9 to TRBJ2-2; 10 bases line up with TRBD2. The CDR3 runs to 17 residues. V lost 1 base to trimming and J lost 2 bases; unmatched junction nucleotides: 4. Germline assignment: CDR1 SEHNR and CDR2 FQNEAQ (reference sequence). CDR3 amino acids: CASSLGPSGSNTGELFF. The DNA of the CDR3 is TGTGCCAGCAGCTTAGGCCCTAGCGGGAGCAACACCGGGGAGCTGTTTTTT.

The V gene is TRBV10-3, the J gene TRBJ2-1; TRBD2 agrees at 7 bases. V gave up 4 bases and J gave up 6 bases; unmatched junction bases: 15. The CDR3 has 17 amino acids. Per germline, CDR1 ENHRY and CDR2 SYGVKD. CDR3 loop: CAISGPLQRETVNEQFF. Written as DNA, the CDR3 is TGTGCCATCAGTGGCCCCCTCCAGCGGGAAACGGTCAATGAGCAGTTCTTC.

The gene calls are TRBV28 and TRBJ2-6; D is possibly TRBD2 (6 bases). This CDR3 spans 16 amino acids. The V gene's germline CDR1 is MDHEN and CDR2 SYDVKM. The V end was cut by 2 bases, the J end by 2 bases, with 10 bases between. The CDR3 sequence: CASSLPGGAGANVLTF. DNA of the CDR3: TGTGCCAGCAGTTTACCCGGGGGTGCTGGGGCCAACGTCCTGACTTTC.

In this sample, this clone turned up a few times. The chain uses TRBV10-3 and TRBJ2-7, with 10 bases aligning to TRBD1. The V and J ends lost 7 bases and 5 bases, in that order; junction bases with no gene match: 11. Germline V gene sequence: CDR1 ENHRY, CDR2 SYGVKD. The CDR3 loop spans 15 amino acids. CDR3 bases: TGTGCCATCAAGACTGGACAGGGGGTCGGCGACGAGCAGTACTTC. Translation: CAIKTGQGVGDEQYF.

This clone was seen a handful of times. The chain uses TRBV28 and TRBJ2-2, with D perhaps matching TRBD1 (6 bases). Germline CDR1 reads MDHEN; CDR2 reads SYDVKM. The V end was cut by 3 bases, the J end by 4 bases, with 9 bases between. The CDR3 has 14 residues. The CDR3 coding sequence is TGTGCCAGCAGTTTTACGGACAGCACCGGGGAGCTGTTTTTT. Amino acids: CASSFTDSTGELFF.

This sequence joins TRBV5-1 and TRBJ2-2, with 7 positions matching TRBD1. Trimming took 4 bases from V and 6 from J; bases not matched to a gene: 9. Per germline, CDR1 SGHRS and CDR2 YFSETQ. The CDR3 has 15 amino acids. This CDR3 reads CASSPGQSGPGELFF. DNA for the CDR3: TGCGCCAGCAGCCCGGGACAGTCAGGACCCGGGGAGCTGTTTTTT.

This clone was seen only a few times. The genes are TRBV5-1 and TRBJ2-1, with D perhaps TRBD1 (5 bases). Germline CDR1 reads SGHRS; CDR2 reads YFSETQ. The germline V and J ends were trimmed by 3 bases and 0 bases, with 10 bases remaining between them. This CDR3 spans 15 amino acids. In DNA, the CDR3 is TGCGCCAGCAGCTCAGGGTCAAGCTCCTACAATGAGCAGTTCTTC. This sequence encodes CASSSGSSSYNEQFF. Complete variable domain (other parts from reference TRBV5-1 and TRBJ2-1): KAGVTQTPRYLIKTRGQQVTLSCSPISGHRSVSWYQQTPGQGLQFLFEYFSETQRNKGNFPGRFSGRQFSNSRSEMNVSTLELGDSALYLCASSSGSSSYNEQFFGPGTRLTVL.

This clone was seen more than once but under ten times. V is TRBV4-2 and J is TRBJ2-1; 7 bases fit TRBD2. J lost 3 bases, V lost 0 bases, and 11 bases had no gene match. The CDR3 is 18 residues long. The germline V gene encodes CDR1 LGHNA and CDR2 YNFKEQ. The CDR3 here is CASSQDGGGGQGYNEQFF. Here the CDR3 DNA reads TGTGCCAGCAGCCAAGATGGGGGGGGAGGGCAGGGCTACAATGAGCAGTTCTTC.

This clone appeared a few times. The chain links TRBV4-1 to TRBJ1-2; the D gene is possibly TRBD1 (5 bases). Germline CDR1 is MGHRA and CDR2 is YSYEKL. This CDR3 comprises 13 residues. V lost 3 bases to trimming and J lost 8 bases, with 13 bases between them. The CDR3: CASSHQGNRGYTF. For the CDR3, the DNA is TGCGCCAGCAGCCACCAGGGTAACCGGGGCTACACCTTC.

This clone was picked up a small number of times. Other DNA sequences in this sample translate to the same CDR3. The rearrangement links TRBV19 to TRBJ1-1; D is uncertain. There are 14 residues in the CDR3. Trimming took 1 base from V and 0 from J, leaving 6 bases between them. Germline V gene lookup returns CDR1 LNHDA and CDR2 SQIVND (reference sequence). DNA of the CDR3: TGTGCCAGTAGTATAGGTGGAGTGAACACTGAAGCTTTCTTT. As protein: CASSIGGVNTEAFF.

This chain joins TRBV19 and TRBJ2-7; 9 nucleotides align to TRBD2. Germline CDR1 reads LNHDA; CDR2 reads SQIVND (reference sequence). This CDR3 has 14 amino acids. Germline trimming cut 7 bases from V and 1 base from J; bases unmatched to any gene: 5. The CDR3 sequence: CASKLAGVSYEQYF. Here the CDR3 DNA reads TGTGCCAGTAAGTTAGCGGGAGTTTCCTACGAGCAGTACTTC.

CDR3 in amino acids: CTSSQDRVPGELFF. In nucleotides, the CDR3 is TGCACCAGCAGCCAAGATCGCGTTCCCGGGGAGCTGTTTTTT. The chain carries TRBV1 and TRBJ2-2; the table's TRBD2 call for D was not verified on the DNA. TRBV1 is a known pseudogene. This CDR3 comprises 14 residues.

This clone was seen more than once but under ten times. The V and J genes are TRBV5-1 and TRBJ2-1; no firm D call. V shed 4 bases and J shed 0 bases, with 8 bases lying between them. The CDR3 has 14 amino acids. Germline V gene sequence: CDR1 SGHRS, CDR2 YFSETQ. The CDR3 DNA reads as TGCGCCAGCAGCGAAGATAGCTCCTACAATGAGCAGTTCTTC. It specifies CASSEDSSYNEQFF.

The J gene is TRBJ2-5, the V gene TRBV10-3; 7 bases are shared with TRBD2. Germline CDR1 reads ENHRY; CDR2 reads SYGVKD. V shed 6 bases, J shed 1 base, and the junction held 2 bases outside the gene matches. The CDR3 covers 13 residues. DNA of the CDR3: TGTGCCATCAGCCCTAGCGGCCAAGAGACCCAGTACTTC. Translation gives CAISPSGQETQYF.

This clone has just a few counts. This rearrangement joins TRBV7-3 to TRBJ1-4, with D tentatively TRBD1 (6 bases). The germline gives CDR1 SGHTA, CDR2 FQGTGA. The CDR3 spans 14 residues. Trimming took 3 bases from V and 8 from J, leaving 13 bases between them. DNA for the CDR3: TGTGCCAGCAGCTTGCAGGGGATTGGGGAAAAACTGTTTTTT. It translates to CASSLQGIGEKLFF.

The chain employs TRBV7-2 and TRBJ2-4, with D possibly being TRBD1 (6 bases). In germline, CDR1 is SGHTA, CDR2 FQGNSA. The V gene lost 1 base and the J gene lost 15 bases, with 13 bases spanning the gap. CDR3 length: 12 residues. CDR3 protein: CASSLGLDRRYF. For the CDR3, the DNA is TGTGCCAGCAGCTTAGGTCTGGACAGACGGTACTTC.

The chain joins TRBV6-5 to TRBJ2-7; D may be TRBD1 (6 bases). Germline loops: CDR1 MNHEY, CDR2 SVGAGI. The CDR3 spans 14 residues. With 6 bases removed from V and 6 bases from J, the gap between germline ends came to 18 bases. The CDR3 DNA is TGTGCCAGCAGACCGGGACAATCTCCCTCCGAGCAGTACTTC. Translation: CASRPGQSPSEQYF.

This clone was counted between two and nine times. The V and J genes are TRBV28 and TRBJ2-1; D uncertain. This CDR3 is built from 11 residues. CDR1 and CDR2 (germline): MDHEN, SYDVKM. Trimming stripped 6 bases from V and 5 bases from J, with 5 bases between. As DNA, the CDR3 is TGTGCCAGCAGAGAGGACAATGAGCAGTTCTTC. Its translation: CASREDNEQFF.

The CDR3 DNA sequence: TGTGCCAGCAGCCCCCCGGGACTAGCGGACTCCTACGAGCAGTACTTC. This gives the protein CASSPPGLADSYEQYF. The chain links TRBV27 to TRBJ2-7; TRBD2 agrees at 11 bases. The CDR3 sequence is 16 residues long. Germline CDR1 MNHEY, CDR2 SMNVEV (reference sequence). V shed 6 bases and J 0 bases; nucleotides not matched to a gene: 7.